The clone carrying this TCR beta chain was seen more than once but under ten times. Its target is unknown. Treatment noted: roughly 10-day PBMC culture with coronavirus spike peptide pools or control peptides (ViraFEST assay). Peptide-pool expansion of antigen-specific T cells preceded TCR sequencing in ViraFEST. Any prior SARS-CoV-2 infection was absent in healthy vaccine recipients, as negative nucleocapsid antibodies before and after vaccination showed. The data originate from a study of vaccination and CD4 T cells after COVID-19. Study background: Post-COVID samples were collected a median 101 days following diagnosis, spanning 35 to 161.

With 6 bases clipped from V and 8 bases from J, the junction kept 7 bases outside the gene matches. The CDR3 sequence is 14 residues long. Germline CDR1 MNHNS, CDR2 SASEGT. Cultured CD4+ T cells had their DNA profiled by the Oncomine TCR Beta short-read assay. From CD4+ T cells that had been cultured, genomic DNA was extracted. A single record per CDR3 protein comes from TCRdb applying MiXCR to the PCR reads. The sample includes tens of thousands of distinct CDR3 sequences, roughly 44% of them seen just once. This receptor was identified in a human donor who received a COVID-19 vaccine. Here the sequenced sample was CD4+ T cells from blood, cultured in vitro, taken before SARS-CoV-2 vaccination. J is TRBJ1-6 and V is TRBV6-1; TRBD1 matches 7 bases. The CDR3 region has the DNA TGTGCCAGCAGATTCCAGGGGGGTCATTCACCCCTCCACTTT. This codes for CASRFQGGHSPLHF.